The source of this TCR beta chain is a study of spatial heterogeneity in lung cancer. Study findings and constraints: It was found that expanded intratumoral alpha and beta TCR counts tracked tumor mutation counts.

This clonotype has only a few counts. What it recognizes is unknown. Time point indicated: sample taken at primary tumor resection. TCRdb reprocessed the 5' RACE reads with MiXCR, giving one entry per CDR3 protein. The data hold more than 25,000 distinct CDR3 sequences, with approximately 7.7% observed a single time. V was trimmed by 6 bases and J by 8 bases, leaving 16 bases between them. The CDR3 sequence is 14 residues long. The V gene's germline CDR1 is KGHSH and CDR2 LQKENI. The V and J genes are TRBV18 and TRBJ1-4; D gene ambiguous. The source was lung tumor tissue, collected at surgery. The source of this sequence is a male donor with early-stage non-small cell lung cancer. CDR3 in DNA: TGTGCCAGCTCCCCCTCTCTCCAATGGGAAAAACTGTTTTTT. The encoded protein is CASSPSLQWEKLFF. Full variable domain (remainder filled in from reference TRBV18 and TRBJ1-4): NAGVMQNPRHLVRRRGQEARLRCSPMKGHSHVYWYRQLPEEGLKFMVYLQKENIIDESGMPKERFSAEFPKEGPSILRIQQVVRGDSAAYFCASSPSLQWEKLFFGSGTQLSVL.